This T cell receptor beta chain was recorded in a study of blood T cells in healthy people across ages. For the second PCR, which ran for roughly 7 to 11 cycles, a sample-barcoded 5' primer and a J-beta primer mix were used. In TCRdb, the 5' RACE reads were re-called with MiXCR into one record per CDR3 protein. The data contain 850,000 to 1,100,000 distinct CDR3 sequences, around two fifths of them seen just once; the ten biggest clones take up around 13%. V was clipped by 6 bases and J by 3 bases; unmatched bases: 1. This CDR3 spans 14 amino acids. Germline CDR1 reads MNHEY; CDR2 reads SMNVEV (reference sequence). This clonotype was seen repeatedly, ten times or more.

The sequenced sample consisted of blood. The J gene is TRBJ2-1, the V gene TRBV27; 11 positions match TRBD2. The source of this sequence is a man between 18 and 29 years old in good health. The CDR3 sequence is CASRTSGGYNEQFF. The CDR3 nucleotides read TGTGCCAGCAGAACTAGCGGGGGCTACAATGAGCAGTTCTTC.